These 17 T cell receptor beta chains share one sample of origin, sequenced in a study of CD8+ T cells in alopecia areata (dated by TCRdb to 2016 to 2019). Pooled mouse cutaneous lymph node cells were stained for CD4, CD8alpha, NKG2D, NKG2ACE and other markers and were then sorted on a BD Influx. The method was the immunoSEQ multiplex PCR assay. RNA was extracted from all samples and reverse transcribed into cDNA, which served as template for TCR sequencing. TCRdb mirrors the immuneACCESS table, restricted to in-frame sequences. Some clones are absent from its copies; in checked studies, under half trace to an unresolved V gene, and the reason for the others is unknown. With under 350,000 clones recorded, this sample contains no clone counted only once. Roughly 1.2% of the sample is taken by the ten largest. What was sequenced was CD4+ T cells sorted from a lymph node. The receptor source for this set is a C3H/HeJ mouse with alopecia areata. This mouse strain carries MHC haplotype H2-k.

This clone was seen a handful of times. The gene names here belong to mouse. The read ends 4 residues shy of where the CDR3 ends; the end is completed using the germline J gene. V and J are TRBV13-3 and TRBJ2-3; 11 bases fit TRBD2. The CDR3 covers 17 residues. CDR1 and CDR2 from the germline V gene are NNHDY and SYVADS. V lost 4 bases, J lost 2 bases, and 9 bases stayed unmatched. CDR3 amino acids: CASSPSLGGRFAETLYF. The sequenced CDR3 bases are TGTGCCAGCAGTCCCTCACTGGGGGGGCGCTTTGCAGAA.

This clone was detected only a few times. The germline and genes are mouse ones. The CDR3 region is CASSTGQASNSDYTF. The DNA read from the CDR3 is TGTGCCAGCAGTACGGGACAGGCCTCAAACTCC. The V call is TRBV19, the J call TRBJ1-2; TRBD1 aligns across 8 bases. With the read ending 4 residues before the CDR3 end, the germline J gene is used to fill in that end. The CDR3 is 15 amino acids. Germline V gives CDR1 FNHDT, CDR2 SITEND (reference sequence). V lost 3 bases, J lost 0 bases, and 4 bases stayed unmatched.

The table lists this clone with a few counts. The listed genes are named as in mouse. From the germline J gene comes the end of the CDR3, since the read stops 4 residues before it. V usage is TRBV19 and J usage is TRBJ2-3, with 10 bases identical to TRBD2. CDR1 is FNHDT, CDR2 SITEND, per germline (reference sequence). V shed 5 bases, J shed 0 bases, and the junction held 6 bases outside the gene matches. This CDR3 contains 16 residues. The CDR3 spells CASSRLGGTSAETLYF. The sequenced part of the CDR3 DNA is TGTGCCAGCAGCCGACTGGGGGGCACTAGTGCAGAA.

In regard to this clone: Genes here carry mouse names. The read stops 4 residues short of the end of the CDR3; the missing end is completed from the germline J gene. This sequence joins TRBV13-2 and TRBJ1-2; D remains unclear. The CDR3 extends over 14 amino acids. Germline V gene lookup returns CDR1 NNHNN and CDR2 SYGAGS (reference sequence). Trimming shortened V by 1 base and J by 0 bases, and 7 bases separated the two germline ends. CDR3 DNA, as far as it was read: TGTGCCAGCGGTGATCCGCACTCAAACTCC. As protein: CASGDPHSNS. The full CDR3 is CASGDPHSNSDYTF.

This clone appeared a few times. The listed genes are named as in mouse. The observed sequence ends 4 residues before the CDR3 terminus, with the missing tail filled in from the germline J gene. The chain recombines TRBV13-1 with TRBJ2-3, with a weak D call TRBD2 (6 bases). The V end was cut by 4 bases, the J end by 0 bases, with 12 bases between. Germline CDR1 is NSHNY and CDR2 is SYGAGN. The CDR3 covers 15 residues. CDR3 DNA, as far as it was read: TGTGCCAGCAGTCCCGGGACTCGTAGTGCAGAA. The encoded protein is CASSPGTRSAE. The full-length CDR3 reads as CASSPGTRSAETLYF.

On this clone itself: The gene symbols are mouse symbols. The read ends 4 residues shy of where the CDR3 ends; the end is completed using the germline J gene. The chain is built from TRBV1 and TRBJ1-1, with D unclear. Trimming pared 0 bases from V and 0 bases from J, leaving 8 bases between. Germline CDR1 NSQYPW, CDR2 LRSPGD (reference sequence). This CDR3 has 15 residues. The CDR3: CTCSADTRQNTEVFF. The DNA read from the CDR3 is TGCACCTGCAGTGCAGATACGCGACAGAACACA.

This clone has only a few counts. The gene names here belong to mouse. The CDR3 end lies 4 residues beyond the end of the read and is filled in from the germline J gene. The same CDR3 is also encoded by other DNA sequences in this sample. This sequence joins TRBV13-1 and TRBJ2-1; 8 nucleotides agree with TRBD1. Looked up from germline, CDR1 is NSHNY and CDR2 is SYGAGN. The CDR3 spans 15 residues. Trimming took 2 bases from V and 0 from J; bases not matched to a gene: 1. The CDR3 reads CASSDRGPNYAEQFF. The part of the CDR3 DNA that was read is TGTGCCAGCAGTGACAGGGGGCCTAACTATGCT.

This clone was detected only a few times. The genes and germline here are from mouse. The CDR3 goes on 4 residues after the read ends, and that part is filled in from the germline J gene. Other DNA sequences from this sample encode an identical CDR3 as well. The gene calls are TRBV5 and TRBJ2-7; 10 bases map to TRBD2. CDR1 and CDR2 from the germline V gene are LGHNA and YNLKQL (reference sequence). There are 14 residues in the CDR3. CDR3 sequence: CASSPPGLGYEQYF. CDR3 DNA, as far as it was read: TGTGCCAGCAGCCCTCCGGGACTGGGGTAT.

In its sample, this clone was seen a few times. The genes are named according to mouse. This same CDR3 is encoded by further DNA sequences in the sample. CDR3 amino acids: CASSTGQGYNSPLYF. The CDR3 DNA, read in part, is TGTGCCAGCAGTACGGGACAGGGGTATAATTCGCCC. The chain uses TRBV19 and TRBJ1-6; 10 nucleotides line up with TRBD1. The sequence runs out 3 residues before the end of the CDR3; the remainder is reconstructed from the germline J gene. TRBJ1-6 is labeled an ORF, and its function is uncertain. Germline values: CDR1 FNHDT, CDR2 SITEND (reference sequence). CDR3 length: 15 residues. Germline trimming cut 3 bases from V and 4 bases from J; bases unmatched to any gene: 1.

This clone was counted only a few times. A much larger clone differs by one base, so this may be a read error. Gene names refer to mouse genes. Coverage ceases 4 residues before the CDR3 finishes, and the germline J gene fills in the end. The chain employs TRBV19 and TRBJ1-2, with D perhaps TRBD1 (6 bases). V lost 3 bases to trimming and J lost 2 bases, with 8 bases between them. The length of the CDR3 is 13 residues. The germline gives CDR1 FNHDT, CDR2 SITEND (reference sequence). CDR3: CASSKTGNSDYTF. The part of the CDR3 DNA that was read is TGTGCCAGCAGTAAAACAGGGAACTCC.

Notes on this clone: The genes are named according to mouse. The read ends 4 residues shy of where the CDR3 ends; the end is completed using the germline J gene. The chain recombines TRBV1 with TRBJ2-1, with 7 nucleotides matching TRBD1. Germline V lookup: CDR1 NSQYPW, CDR2 LRSPGD (reference sequence). The CDR3 contains 14 residues. J gave up 3 bases and V 3 bases, and 2 bases lay outside the gene matches. The covered CDR3 bases are TGCACCTGCAGTGCGGACAGGCTCTATGCT. This sequence encodes CTCSADRLYA. From start to end, the CDR3 is CTCSADRLYAEQFF. Full variable domain (missing parts from reference TRBV1 and TRBJ2-1): VTLLEQNPRWRLVPRGQAVNLRCILKNSQYPWMSWYQQDLQKQLQWLFTLRSPGDKEVKSLPGADYLATRVTDTELRLQVANMSQGRTLYCTCSADRLYAEQFFGPGTRLTVL.

Regarding this clone: All gene names here are mouse names. The CDR3: CASSLGQTSYEQYF. The sequenced part of the CDR3 DNA is TGTGCCAGCAGCCTGGGACAAACCTCCTAT. The V gene is TRBV13-1, the J gene TRBJ2-7; TRBD1 is a possible D gene (6 bases). Read data end 4 residues before the CDR3 end; the end is taken from the germline J gene. This CDR3 spans 14 amino acids. Trimming shortened V by 5 bases and J by 0 bases, and 12 bases separated the two germline ends. Germline V CDR1 and CDR2: NSHNY, SYGAGN.

Points on this clone: The gene names given are mouse names. The CDR3 end lies 4 residues beyond the end of the read and is filled in from the germline J gene. J is TRBJ2-1 and V is TRBV19; the match to TRBD1 covers 7 bases. This CDR3 is 16 amino acids long. Germline V gives CDR1 FNHDT, CDR2 SITEND (reference sequence). The CDR3: CASSPPLSGGLPEQFF. The sequenced CDR3 bases are TGTGCCAGCAGTCCACCCCTCTCAGGGGGATTGCCT.

On this clone itself: The gene symbols are mouse symbols. Sequencing ends 4 residues short of the CDR3 end; the germline J gene provides the rest. Other DNA sequences in the sample encode the same CDR3. The chain couples TRBV12-1 to TRBJ2-3; tentatively, D is TRBD2 (7 bases). Trimming removed 0 bases from V and 0 bases from J, with 9 bases in between. The germline V gene encodes CDR1 SGHSN and CDR2 HYEKVE. The CDR3 length is 15 residues. The sequenced CDR3 bases are TGTGCCAGCTCTCTCTCGGGGGGCAGTGCAGAA. Translated: CASSLSGGSAE. From start to end, the CDR3 is CASSLSGGSAETLYF.

The sample holds a few counts of this clone. Here the gene names and germline are mouse. The CDR3 end falls 3 residues outside the read, so it is completed with the germline J gene. V and J are TRBV5 and TRBJ1-6; a weak D match, TRBD1 (5 bases). TRBJ1-6 is designated an ORF whose function remains uncertain. The germline CDR1 and CDR2 sequences are LGHNA and YNLKQL (reference sequence). The V gene lost 0 bases and the J gene lost 0 bases, with 6 bases spanning the gap. There are 16 residues in the CDR3. The CDR3: CASSQDDSSYNSPLYF. CDR3 DNA, as far as it was read: TGTGCCAGCAGCCAAGATGACAGTTCCTATAATTCGCCC.

Concerning this clone itself: Gene and germline names: mouse. The read stops 4 residues short of the end of the CDR3; the missing end is completed from the germline J gene. The same CDR3 arises from other DNA sequences in this sample as well. The rearrangement uses TRBV31 and TRBJ2-1; 9 nucleotides line up with TRBD2. The CDR3 totals 14 residues. In germline, CDR1 is GKSSPN, CDR2 SITVG. The V gene end was trimmed by 0 bases and the J gene end by 5 bases; junction bases not matched to a gene: 2. The CDR3 spells CAWSLSGGDAEQFF. CDR3 DNA, as far as it was read: TGTGCCTGGAGTCTATCTGGGGGGGATGCT.

The table lists this clone with many counts. The genes are named according to mouse. The CDR3 end falls 4 residues outside the read, so it is completed with the germline J gene. The rearrangement joins TRBV12-1 to TRBJ1-2, with no clear D. This CDR3 is built from 11 residues. Germline V gene lookup returns CDR1 SGHSN and CDR2 HYEKVE. The CDR3 loop is CASSLRSDYTF. Partial CDR3 DNA: TGTGCCAGCTCTCTTAGGTCC.